Presented here are 3 T cell receptor beta chains from one specimen sequenced in a study of cytomegalovirus exposure and HLA in healthy donors. With 60 Vbeta and 13 Jbeta primers, the PCR was carried out. Assay used: immunoSEQ multiplex PCR; TCRdb lists only in-frame clones, some missing. The repertoire holds around 190,000 clones, approximately 80% seen once, with 0.5% to 0.55% in the top ten. The sample was PBMCs. These receptors were collected from a woman between 50 and 59 years old in good health and CMV-seronegative.

V is TRBV23-1 and J is TRBJ1-5; D perhaps matches TRBD1 (5 bases). TRBV23-1 is labeled an ORF, and its function is uncertain. The V and J ends lost 2 bases and 6 bases respectively, with 17 bases between them. This CDR3 spans 16 amino acids. The CDR3 DNA is TGCGCCAGCAGTCAAGACAGTAACGGGGGTGGTCAGCCCCAGCATTTT. As protein: CASSQDSNGGGQPQHF.

The chain uses TRBV28 and TRBJ2-1; 9 nucleotides match TRBD1. J gave up 9 bases and V 3 bases, and 9 bases lay outside the gene matches. Per germline, CDR1 MDHEN and CDR2 SYDVKM. The CDR3 is made up of 15 amino acids. Here the CDR3 reads CASSFDRGEVGEQFF. The DNA of the CDR3 is TGTGCCAGCAGTTTTGACAGGGGGGAAGTCGGTGAGCAGTTCTTC.

CDR3 coding DNA: TGTGCCAGCAGCTCCCCTAAAGTGGGGACAGGGAGTTATTCACCCCTCCACTTT. Protein product: CASSSPKVGTGSYSPLHF. V gene TRBV7-9 combines with J gene TRBJ1-6, with 9 bases aligning to TRBD1. This CDR3 has 18 amino acids. The germline gives CDR1 SEHNR, CDR2 FQNEAQ (reference sequence). V lost 4 bases to trimming and J lost 8 bases; unmatched junction nucleotides: 15.